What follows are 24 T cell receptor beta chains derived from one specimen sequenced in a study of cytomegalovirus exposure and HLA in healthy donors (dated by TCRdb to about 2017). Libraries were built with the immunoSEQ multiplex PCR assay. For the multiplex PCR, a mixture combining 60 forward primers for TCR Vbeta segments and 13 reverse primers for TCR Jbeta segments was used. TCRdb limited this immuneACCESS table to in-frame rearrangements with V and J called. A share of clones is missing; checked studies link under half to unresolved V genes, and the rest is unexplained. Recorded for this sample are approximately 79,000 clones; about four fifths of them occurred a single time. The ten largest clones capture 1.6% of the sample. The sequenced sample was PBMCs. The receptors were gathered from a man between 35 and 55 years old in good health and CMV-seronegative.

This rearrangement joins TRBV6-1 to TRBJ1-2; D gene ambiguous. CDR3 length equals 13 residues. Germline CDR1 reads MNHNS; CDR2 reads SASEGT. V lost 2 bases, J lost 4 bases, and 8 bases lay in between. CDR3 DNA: TGTGCCAGCAGTGAATCCGGGTTCTATGGCTACACCTTC. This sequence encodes CASSESGFYGYTF.

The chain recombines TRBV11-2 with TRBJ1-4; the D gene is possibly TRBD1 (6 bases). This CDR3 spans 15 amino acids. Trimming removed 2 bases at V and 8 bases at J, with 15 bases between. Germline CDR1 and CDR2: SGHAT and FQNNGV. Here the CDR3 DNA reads TGTGCCAGCAGCTTAATCCCAGAGGGGGACGAAAAACTGTTTTTT. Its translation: CASSLIPEGDEKLFF.

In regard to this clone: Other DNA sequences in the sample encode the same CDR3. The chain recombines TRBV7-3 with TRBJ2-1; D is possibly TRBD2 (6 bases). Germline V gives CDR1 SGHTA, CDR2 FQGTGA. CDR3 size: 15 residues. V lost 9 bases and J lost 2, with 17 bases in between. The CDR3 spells CASSLGSGPYNEQFF. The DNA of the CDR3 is TGTGCCAGTAGCCTGGGGAGCGGGCCCTACAATGAGCAGTTCTTC.

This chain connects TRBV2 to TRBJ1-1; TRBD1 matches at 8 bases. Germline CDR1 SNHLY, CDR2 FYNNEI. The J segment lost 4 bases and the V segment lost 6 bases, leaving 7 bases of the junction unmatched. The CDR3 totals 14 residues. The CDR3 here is CASSVDRGGTEAFF. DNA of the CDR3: TGTGCCAGCAGCGTCGACAGGGGTGGCACTGAAGCTTTCTTT.

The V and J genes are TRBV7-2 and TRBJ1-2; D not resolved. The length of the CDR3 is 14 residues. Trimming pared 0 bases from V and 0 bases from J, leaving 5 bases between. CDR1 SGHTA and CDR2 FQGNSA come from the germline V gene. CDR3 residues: CASSLATANYGYTF. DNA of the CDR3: TGTGCCAGCAGCTTAGCCACAGCTAACTATGGCTACACCTTC.

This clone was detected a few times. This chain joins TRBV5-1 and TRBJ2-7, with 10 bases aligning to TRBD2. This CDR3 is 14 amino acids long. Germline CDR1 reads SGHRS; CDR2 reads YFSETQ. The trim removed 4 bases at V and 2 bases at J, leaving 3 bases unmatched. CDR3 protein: CASSPGTSAYEQYF. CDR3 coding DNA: TGCGCCAGCAGCCCGGGGACTAGCGCCTACGAGCAGTACTTC.

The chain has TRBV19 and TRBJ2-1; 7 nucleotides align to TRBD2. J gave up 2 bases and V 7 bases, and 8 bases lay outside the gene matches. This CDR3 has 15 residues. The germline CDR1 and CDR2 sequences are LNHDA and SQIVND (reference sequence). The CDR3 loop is CASNRRGLPYNEQFF. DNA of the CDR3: TGTGCCAGTAATCGAAGGGGACTACCCTACAATGAGCAGTTCTTC. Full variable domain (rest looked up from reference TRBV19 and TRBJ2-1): DGGITQSPKYLFRKEGQNVTLSCEQNLNHDAMYWYRQDPGQGLRLIYYSQIVNDFQKGDIAEGYSVSREKKESFPLTVTSAQKNPTAFYLCASNRRGLPYNEQFFGPGTRLTVL.

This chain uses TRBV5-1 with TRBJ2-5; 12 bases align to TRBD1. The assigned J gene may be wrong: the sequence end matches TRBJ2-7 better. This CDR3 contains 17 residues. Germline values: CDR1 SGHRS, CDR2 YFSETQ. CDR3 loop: CASSSGTGGRIGYEQYF. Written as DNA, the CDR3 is TGCGCCAGCAGCTCCGGGACAGGGGGCAGAATTGGGTACGAGCAGTACTTC.

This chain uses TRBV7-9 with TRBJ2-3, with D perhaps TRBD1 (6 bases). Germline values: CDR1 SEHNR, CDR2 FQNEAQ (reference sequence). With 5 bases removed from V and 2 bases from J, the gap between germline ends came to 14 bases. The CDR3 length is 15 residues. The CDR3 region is CASSLRTAYTDTQYF. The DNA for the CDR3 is TGTGCCAGCAGCCTTAGGACAGCCTACACAGATACGCAGTATTTT.

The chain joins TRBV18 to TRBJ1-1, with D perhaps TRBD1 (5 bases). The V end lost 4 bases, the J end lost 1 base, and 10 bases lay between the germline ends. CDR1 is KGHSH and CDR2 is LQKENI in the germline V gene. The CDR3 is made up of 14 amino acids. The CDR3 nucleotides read TGTGCCAGCTCACTCCATGGACAGAACACTGAAGCTTTCTTT. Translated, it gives CASSLHGQNTEAFF. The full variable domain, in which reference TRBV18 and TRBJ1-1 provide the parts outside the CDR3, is NAGVMQNPRHLVRRRGQEARLRCSPMKGHSHVYWYRQLPEEGLKFMVYLQKENIIDESGMPKERFSAEFPKEGPSILRIQQVVRGDSAAYFCASSLHGQNTEAFFGQGTRLTVV.

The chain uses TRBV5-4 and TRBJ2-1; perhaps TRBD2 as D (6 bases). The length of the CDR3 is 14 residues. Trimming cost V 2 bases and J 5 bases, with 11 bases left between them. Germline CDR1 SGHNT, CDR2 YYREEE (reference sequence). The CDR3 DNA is TGTGCCAGCAGCTTCCCTAGCGAGGACAATGAGCAGTTCTTC. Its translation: CASSFPSEDNEQFF.

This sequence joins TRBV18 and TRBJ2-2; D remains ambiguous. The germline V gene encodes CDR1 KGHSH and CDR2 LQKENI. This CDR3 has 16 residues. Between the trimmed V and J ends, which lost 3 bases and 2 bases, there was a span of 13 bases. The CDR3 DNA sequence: TGTGCCAGCTCACCGTCGCCTTATAGAAACACCGGGGAGCTGTTTTTT. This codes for CASSPSPYRNTGELFF.

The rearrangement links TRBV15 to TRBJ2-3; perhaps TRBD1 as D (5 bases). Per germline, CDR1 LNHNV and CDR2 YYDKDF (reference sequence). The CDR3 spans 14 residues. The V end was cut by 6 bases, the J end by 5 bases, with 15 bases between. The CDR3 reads CATRGRSQGDTQYF. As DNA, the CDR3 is TGTGCCACCAGAGGCCGTTCCCAGGGAGATACGCAGTATTTT.

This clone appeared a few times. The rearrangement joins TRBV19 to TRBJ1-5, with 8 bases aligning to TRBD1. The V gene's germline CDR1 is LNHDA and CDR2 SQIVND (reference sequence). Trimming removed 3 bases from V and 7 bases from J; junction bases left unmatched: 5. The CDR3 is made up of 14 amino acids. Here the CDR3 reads CASSIRQGAQPQHF. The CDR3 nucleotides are TGTGCCAGTAGTATCCGGCAGGGGGCACAGCCCCAGCATTTT.

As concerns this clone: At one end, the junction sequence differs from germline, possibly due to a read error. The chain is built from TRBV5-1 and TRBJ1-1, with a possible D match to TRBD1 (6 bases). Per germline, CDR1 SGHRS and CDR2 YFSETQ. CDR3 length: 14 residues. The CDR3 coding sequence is TGCGTCAGCAGCTTGGGGGCAGCGAACACTGAAGCTTTCTTT. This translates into CVSSLGAANTEAFF.

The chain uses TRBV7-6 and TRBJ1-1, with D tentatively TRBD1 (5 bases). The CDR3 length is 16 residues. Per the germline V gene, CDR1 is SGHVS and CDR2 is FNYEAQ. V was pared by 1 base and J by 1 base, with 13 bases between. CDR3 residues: CASSLVQGSSNTEAFF. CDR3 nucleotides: TGTGCCAGCAGCTTAGTTCAGGGATCGTCGAACACTGAAGCTTTCTTT.

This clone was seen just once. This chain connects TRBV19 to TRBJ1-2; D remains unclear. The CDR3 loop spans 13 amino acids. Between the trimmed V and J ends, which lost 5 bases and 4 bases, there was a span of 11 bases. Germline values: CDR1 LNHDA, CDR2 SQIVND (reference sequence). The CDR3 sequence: CASSPGNFYGYTF. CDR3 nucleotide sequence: TGTGCCAGTAGTCCCGGTAACTTCTATGGCTACACCTTC.

CDR3 loop: CASSPGQLNTIYF. The CDR3 DNA follows: TGTGCCAGCAGCCCGGGACAGTTAAACACCATATATTTT. The chain combines TRBV27 with TRBJ1-3; TRBD1 aligns across 7 bases. The V segment lost 6 bases and the J segment 6 bases; nucleotides outside the gene matches: 5. Germline values: CDR1 MNHEY, CDR2 SMNVEV (reference sequence). This CDR3 has 13 amino acids.

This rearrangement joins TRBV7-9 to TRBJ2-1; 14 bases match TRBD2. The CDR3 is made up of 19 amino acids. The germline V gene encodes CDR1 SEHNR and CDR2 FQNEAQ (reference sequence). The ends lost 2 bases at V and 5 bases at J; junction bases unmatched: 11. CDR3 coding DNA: TGTGCCAGCAGCTTATCGAGGACTAGCGGGAGGAGAAGGGACAATGAGCAGTTCTTC. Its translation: CASSLSRTSGRRRDNEQFF.

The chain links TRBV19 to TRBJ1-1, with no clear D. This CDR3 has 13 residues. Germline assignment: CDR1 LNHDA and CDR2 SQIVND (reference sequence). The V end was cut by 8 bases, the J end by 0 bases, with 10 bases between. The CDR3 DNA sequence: TGTGCCAGTTCACCAGCGATGAACACTGAAGCTTTCTTT. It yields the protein CASSPAMNTEAFF.

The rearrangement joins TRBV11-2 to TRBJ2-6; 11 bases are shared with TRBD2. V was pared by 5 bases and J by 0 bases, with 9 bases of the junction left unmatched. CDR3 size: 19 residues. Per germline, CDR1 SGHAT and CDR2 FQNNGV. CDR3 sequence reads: CASSRKGLAENSGANVLTF. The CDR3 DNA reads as TGTGCCAGCAGCAGGAAGGGACTAGCGGAAAACTCTGGGGCCAACGTCCTGACTTTC.

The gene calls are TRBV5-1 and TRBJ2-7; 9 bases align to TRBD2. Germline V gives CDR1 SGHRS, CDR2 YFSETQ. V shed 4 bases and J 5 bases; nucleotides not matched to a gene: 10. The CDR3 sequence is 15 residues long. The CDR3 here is CASSKGLAGIDEQYF. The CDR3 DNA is TGCGCCAGCAGCAAAGGGCTAGCGGGAATCGACGAGCAGTACTTC. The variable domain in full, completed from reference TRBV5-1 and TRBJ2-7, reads KAGVTQTPRYLIKTRGQQVTLSCSPISGHRSVSWYQQTPGQGLQFLFEYFSETQRNKGNFPGRFSGRQFSNSRSEMNVSTLELGDSALYLCASSKGLAGIDEQYFGPGTRLTVT.

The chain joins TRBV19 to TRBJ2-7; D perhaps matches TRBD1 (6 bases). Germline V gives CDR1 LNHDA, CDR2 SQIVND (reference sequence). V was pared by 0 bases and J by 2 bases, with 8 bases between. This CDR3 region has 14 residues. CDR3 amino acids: CASSIDRGAYEQYF. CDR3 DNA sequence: TGTGCCAGTAGTATAGACAGGGGAGCCTACGAGCAGTACTTC.

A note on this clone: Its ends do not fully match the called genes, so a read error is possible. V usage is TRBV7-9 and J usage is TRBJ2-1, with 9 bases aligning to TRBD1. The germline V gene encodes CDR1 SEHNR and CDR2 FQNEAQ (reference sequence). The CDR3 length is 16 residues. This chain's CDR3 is CSSSYAQGAKYNEQFF. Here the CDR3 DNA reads TGTTCCAGCAGCTACGCACAGGGGGCGAAATACAATGAGCAGTTCTTC.